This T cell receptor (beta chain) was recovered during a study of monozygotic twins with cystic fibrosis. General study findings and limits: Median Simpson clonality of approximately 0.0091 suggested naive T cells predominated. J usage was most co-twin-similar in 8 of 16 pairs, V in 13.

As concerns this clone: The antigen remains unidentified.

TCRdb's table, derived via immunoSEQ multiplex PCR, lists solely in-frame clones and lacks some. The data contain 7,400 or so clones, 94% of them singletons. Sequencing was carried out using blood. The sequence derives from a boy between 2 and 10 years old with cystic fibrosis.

CDR3 nucleotide sequence: TGTGCCAGCAGCAACAGCCTCTATGGCTACACCTTC. This gives the protein CASSNSLYGYTF. The chain carries TRBV6-5 and TRBJ1-2, with D unclear. V gave up 6 bases and J gave up 4 bases, with 9 bases separating them. The CDR3 covers 12 residues. CDR1 is MNHEY and CDR2 is SVGAGI in the germline V gene.